This T cell receptor beta chain was captured in a study of cytomegalovirus exposure and HLA in healthy donors. Germline V CDR1 and CDR2: SGHNT, YYREEE (reference sequence). Trimming removed 3 bases at V and 1 base at J, with 13 bases between. This CDR3 has 15 residues. Overall study findings and caveats: It was about 180 TCR beta chains that were listed as cytomegalovirus-associated.

At the time of sampling, donors were nominally healthy, though unrecorded immune exposures were likely. The PCR made use of 60 Vbeta and 13 Jbeta primers. Produced via immunoSEQ multiplex PCR; TCRdb's table is partial and in-frame only. Found here are some 200,000 clones, less than 85% of them singletons; the top ten hold 0.55% to 0.75%. This clone has more than one count but fewer than ten. Its antigen is currently unknown. The V and J genes are TRBV5-4 and TRBJ1-2; tentatively, D is TRBD1 (6 bases). This clonotype was sampled from a man between 18 and 29 years old in good health and CMV-seronegative. The source material was PBMCs. The CDR3 DNA reads TGTGCCAGCAGCTATGGAGAGGGGGTTAACTATGGCTACACCTTC. It is translated as CASSYGEGVNYGYTF.